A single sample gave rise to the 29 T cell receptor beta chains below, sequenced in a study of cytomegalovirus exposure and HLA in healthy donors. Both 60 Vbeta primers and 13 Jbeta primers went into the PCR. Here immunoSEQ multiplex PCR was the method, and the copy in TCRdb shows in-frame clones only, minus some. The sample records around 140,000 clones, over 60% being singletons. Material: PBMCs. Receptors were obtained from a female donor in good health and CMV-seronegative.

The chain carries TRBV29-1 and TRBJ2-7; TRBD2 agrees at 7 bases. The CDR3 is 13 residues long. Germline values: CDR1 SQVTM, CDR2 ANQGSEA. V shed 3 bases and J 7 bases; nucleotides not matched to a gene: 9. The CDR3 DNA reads TGCAGCGTTGATGGCGGGGGACCGTCGGAGCAGTACTTC. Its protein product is CSVDGGGPSEQYF.

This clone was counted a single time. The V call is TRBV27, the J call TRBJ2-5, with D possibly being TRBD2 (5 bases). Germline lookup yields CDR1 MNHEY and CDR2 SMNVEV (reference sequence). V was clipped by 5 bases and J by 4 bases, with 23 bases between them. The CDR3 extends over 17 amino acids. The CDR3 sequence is CASSPTGRFSGGETQYF. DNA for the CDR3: TGTGCCAGCAGTCCCACCGGACGATTCAGCGGAGGAGAGACCCAGTACTTC.

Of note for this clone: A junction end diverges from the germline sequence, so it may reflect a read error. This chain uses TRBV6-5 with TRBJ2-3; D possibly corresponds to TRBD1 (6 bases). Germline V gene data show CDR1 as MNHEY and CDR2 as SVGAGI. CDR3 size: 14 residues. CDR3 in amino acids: CASSLRDNTDAQYF. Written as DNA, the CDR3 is TGTGCCAGCAGCCTCCGGGACAACACAGATGCGCAGTATTTT.

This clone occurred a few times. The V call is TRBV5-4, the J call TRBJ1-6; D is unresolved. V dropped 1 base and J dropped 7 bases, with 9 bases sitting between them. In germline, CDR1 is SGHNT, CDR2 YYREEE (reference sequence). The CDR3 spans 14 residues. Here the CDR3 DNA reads TGTGCCAGCAGCTTGCGGGGAGAGAATTCACCCCTCCACTTT. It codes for CASSLRGENSPLHF.

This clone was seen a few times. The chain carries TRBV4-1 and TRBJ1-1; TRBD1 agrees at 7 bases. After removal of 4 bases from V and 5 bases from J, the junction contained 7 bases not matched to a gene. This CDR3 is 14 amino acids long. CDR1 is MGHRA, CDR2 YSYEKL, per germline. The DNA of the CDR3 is TGCGCCAGCAGCCGTCCCGACAGGGATACTGAAGCTTTCTTT. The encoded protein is CASSRPDRDTEAFF.

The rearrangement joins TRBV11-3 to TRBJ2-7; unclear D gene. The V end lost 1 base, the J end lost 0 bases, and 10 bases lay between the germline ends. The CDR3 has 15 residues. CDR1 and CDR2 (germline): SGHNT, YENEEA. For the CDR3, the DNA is TGTGCCAGCAGCTTAGCTGTAGTGAACTCCTACGAGCAGTACTTC. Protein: CASSLAVVNSYEQYF.

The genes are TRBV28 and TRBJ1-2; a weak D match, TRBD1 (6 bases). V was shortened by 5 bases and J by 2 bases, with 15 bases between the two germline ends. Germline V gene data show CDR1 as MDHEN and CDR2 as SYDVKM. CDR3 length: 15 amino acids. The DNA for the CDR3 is TGTGCCAGCAGTGGAAGGACAGCCCCCAACTATGGCTACACCTTC. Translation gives CASSGRTAPNYGYTF.

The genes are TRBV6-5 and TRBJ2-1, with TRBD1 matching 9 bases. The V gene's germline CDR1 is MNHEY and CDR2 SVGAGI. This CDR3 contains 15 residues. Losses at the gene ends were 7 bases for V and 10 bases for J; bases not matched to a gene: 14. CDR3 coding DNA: TGTGCCAGCACTCCGAACCAGGGACAGGGTGGGGAGCAGTTCTTC. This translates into CASTPNQGQGGEQFF.

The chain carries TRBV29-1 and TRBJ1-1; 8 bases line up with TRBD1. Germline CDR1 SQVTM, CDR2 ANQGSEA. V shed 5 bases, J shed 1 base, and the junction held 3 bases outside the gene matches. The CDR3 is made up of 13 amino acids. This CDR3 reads CSVITGGNTEAFF. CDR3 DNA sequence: TGCAGCGTTATAACAGGGGGGAACACTGAAGCTTTCTTT.

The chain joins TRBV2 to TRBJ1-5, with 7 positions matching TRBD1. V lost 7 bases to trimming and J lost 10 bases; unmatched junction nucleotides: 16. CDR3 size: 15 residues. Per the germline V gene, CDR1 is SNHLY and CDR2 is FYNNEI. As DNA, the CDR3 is TGTGCCAGCATAAACAGGGGAGAGGGGGAAGAACCCCAGCATTTT. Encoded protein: CASINRGEGEEPQHF.

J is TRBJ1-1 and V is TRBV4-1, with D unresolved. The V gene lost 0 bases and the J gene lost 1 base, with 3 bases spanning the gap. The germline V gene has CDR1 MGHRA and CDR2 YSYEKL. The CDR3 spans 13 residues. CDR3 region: CASSQERNTEAFF. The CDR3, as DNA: TGCGCCAGCAGCCAAGAGCGGAACACTGAAGCTTTCTTT.

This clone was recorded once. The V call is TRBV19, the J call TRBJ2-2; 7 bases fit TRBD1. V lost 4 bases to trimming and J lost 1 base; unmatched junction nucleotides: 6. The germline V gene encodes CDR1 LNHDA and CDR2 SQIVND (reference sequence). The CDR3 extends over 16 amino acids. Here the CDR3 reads CASSKSRDRNTGELFF. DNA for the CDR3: TGTGCCAGTAGTAAGTCCCGGGACAGGAACACCGGGGAGCTGTTTTTT.

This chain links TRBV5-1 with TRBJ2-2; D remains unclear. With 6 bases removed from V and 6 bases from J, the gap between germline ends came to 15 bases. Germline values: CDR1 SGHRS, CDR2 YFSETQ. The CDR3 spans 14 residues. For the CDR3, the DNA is TGCGCCAGCAATAATCTAGAGATCGCCGGGGAGCTGTTTTTT. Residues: CASNNLEIAGELFF.

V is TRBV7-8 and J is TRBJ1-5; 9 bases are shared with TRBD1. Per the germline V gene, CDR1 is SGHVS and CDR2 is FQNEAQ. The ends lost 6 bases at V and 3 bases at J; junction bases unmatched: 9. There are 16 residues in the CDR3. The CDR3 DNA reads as TGTGCCAGCAGTGAGGGACAGGGTCGTCTCAATCAGCCCCAGCATTTT. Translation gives CASSEGQGRLNQPQHF.

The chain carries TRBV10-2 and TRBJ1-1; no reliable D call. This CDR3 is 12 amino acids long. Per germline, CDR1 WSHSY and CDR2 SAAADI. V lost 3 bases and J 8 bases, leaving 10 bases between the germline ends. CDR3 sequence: CASSERGVEAFF. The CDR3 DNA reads TGCGCCAGCAGTGAACGCGGGGTGGAAGCTTTCTTT.

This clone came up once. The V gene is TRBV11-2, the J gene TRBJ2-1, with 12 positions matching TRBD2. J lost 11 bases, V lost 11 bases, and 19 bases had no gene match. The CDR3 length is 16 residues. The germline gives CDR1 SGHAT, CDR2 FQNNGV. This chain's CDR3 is CASRALAGGPDSKQFF. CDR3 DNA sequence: TGTGCCTCCCGCGCACTAGCGGGGGGCCCGGACTCTAAGCAGTTCTTC.

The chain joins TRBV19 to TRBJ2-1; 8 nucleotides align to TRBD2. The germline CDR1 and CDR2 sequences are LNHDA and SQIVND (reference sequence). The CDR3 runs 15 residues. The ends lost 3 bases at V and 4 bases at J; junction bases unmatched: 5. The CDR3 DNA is TGTGCCAGTAGTATCGCTAGCGGGTCGTACAATGAGCAGTTCTTC. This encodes CASSIASGSYNEQFF.

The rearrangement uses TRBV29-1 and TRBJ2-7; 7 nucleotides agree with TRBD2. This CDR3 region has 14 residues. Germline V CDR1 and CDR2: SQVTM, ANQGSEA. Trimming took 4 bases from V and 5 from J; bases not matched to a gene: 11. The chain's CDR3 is CSVAQRLAGNEQYF. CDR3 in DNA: TGCAGCGTTGCCCAAAGACTAGCAGGCAACGAGCAGTACTTC.

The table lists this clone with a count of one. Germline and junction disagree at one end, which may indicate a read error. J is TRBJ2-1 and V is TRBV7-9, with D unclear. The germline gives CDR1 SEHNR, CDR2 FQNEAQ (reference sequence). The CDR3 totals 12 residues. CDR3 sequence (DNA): TGTTCCAGCAGCTCCCCAAGATTACTACAGTTCTTC. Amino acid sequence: CSSSSPRLLQFF.

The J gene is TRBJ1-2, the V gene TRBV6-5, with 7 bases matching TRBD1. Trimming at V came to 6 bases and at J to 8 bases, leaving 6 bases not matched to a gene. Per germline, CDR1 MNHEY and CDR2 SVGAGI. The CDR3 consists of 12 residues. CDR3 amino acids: CASRGQAYGYTF. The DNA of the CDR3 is TGTGCCAGCAGAGGACAGGCTTACGGCTACACCTTC.

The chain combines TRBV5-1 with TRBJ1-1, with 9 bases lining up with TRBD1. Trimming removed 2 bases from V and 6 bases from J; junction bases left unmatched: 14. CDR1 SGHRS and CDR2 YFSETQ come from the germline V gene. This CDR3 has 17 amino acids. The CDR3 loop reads CASSLGSHRGRSPEAFF. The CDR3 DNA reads TGCGCCAGCAGCTTAGGGTCGCACAGGGGGCGCAGCCCTGAAGCTTTCTTT.

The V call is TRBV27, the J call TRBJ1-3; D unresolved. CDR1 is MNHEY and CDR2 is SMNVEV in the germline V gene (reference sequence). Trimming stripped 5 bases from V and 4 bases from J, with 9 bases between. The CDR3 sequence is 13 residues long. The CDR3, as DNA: TGTGCCAGCAGTGCTACGTCGGGAAACACCATATATTTT. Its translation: CASSATSGNTIYF.

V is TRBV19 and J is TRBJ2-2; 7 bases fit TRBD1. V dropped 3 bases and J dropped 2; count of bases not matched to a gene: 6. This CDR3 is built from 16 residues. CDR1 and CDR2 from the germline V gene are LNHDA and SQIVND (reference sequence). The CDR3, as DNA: TGTGCCAGTAGTATTCGACAGGGAATTAACACCGGGGAGCTGTTTTTT. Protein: CASSIRQGINTGELFF.

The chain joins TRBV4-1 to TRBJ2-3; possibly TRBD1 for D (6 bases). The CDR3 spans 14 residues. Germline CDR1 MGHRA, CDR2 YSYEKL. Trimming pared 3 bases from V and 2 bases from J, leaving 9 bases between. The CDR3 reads CASSQQGITDTQYF. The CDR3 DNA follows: TGCGCCAGCAGCCAGCAGGGGATCACAGATACGCAGTATTTT.

CDR3 sequence reads: CASSVALTLAGVHEQYF. The DNA for the CDR3 is TGTGCCAGCAGCGTAGCGCTCACACTAGCGGGAGTCCACGAGCAGTACTTC. The chain links TRBV9 to TRBJ2-7; 11 nucleotides agree with TRBD2. V lost 0 bases to trimming and J lost 5 bases; unmatched junction nucleotides: 10. The CDR3 contains 17 residues. The germline CDR1 and CDR2 sequences are SGDLS and YYNGEE.

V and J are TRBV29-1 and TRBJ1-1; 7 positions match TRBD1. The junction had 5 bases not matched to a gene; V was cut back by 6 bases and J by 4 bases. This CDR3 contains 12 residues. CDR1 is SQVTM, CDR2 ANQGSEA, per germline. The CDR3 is CSVQGTVTEAFF. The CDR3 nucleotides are TGCAGCGTACAAGGGACAGTCACTGAAGCTTTCTTT. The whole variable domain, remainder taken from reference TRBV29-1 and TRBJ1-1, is SAVISQKPSRDICQRGTSLTIQCQVDSQVTMMFWYRQQPGQSLTLIATANQGSEATYESGFVIDKFPISRPNLTFSTLTVSNMSPEDSSIYLCSVQGTVTEAFFGQGTRLTVV.

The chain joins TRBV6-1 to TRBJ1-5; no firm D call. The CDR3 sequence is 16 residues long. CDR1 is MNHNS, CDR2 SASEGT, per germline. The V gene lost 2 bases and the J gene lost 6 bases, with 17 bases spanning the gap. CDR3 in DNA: TGTGCCAGCAGTGAAATGAGTATGGTAGCCGGTCAGCCCCAGCATTTT. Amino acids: CASSEMSMVAGQPQHF.

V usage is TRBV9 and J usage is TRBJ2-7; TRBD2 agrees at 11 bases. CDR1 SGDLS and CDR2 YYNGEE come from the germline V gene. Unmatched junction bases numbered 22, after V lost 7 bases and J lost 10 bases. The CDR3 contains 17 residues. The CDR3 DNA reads TGTGCCAGCTCACTAGAGGCTAGCGGGAGGCCCCGGAGTGAACAGTACTTC. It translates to CASSLEASGRPRSEQYF.

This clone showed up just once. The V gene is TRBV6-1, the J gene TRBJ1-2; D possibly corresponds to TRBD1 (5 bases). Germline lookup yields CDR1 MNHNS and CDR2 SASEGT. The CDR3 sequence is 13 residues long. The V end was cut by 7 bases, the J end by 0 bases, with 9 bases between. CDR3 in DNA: TGTGCCAGCAACCAGGGCCCTAACTATGGCTACACCTTC. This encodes CASNQGPNYGYTF.